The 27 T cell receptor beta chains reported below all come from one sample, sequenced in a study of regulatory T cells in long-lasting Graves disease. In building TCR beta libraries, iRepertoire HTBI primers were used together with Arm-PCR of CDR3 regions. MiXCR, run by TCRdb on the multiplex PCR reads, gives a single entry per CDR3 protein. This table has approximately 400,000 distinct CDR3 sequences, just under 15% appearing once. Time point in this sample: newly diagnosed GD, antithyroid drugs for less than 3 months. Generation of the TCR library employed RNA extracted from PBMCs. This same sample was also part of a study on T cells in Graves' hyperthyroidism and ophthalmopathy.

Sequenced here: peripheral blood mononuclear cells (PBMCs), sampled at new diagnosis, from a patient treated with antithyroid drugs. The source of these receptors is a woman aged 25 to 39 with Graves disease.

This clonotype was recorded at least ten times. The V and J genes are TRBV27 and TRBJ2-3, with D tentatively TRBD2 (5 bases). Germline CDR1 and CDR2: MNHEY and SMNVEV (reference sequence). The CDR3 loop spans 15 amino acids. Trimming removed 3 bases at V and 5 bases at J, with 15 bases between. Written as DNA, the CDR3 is TGTGCCAGCAGTTTTGTGGGAGTTGAGGTAGATACGCAGTATTTT. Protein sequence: CASSFVGVEVDTQYF.

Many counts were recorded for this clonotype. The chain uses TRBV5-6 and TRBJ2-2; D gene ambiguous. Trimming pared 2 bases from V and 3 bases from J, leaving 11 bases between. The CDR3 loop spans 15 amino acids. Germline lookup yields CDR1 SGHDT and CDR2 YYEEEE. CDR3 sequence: CASSLEAEYTGELFF. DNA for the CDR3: TGTGCCAGCAGCTTAGAAGCAGAATACACCGGGGAGCTGTTTTTT.

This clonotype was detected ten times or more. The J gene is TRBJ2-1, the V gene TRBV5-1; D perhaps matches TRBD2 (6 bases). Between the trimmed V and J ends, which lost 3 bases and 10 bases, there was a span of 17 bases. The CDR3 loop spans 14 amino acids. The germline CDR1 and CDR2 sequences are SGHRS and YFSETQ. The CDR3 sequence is CASSSGDSSIEQFF. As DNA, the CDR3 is TGCGCCAGCAGCTCCGGGGACTCCTCGATAGAGCAGTTCTTC.

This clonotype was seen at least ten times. CDR3 coding DNA: TGCAGTGCTAGATCCGGACTAGCCCAAGAGACCCAGTACTTC. Protein: CSARSGLAQETQYF. The V and J genes are TRBV20-1 and TRBJ2-5; 8 nucleotides agree with TRBD2. The ends lost 2 bases at V and 1 base at J; junction bases unmatched: 3. The germline CDR1 and CDR2 sequences are DFQATT and SNEGSKA (reference sequence). The CDR3 spans 14 residues.

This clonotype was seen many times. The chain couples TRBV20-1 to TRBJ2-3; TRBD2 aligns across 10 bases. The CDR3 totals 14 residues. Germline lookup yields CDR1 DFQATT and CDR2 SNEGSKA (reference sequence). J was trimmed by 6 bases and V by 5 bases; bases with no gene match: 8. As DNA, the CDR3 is TGCAGTGCTTTCAGCGGGAGGGGGCGGGATACGCAGTATTTT. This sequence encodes CSAFSGRGRDTQYF.

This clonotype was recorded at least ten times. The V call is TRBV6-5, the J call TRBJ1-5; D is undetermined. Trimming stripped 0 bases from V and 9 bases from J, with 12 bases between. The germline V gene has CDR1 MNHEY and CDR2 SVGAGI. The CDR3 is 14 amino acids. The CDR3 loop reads CASSYSEESGPQHF. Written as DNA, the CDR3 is TGTGCCAGCAGTTACTCCGAAGAATCCGGGCCCCAGCATTTT.

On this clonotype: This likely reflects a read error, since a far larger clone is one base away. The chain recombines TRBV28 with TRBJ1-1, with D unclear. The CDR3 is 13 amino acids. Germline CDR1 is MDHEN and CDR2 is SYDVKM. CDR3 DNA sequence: TGTGGCAGCAGTTTATTCCGGGACACTGAAGCTTTCTTT. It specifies CGSSLFRDTEAFF.

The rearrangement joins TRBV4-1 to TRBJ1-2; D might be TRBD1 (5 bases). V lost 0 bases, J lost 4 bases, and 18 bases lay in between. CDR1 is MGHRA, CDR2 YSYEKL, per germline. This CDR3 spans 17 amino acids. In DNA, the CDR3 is TGCGCCAGCAGCCAAGATGTGGTCCAGGGAACTAGCTATGGCTACACCTTC. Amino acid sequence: CASSQDVVQGTSYGYTF.

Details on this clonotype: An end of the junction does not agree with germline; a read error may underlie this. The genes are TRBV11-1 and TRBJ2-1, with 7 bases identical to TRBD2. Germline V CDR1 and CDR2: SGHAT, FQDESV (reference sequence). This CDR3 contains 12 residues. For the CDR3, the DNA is TGTGTCAGCAGCCCGGGGGGCAATGAGCAGTTCTTC. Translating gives CVSSPGGNEQFF.

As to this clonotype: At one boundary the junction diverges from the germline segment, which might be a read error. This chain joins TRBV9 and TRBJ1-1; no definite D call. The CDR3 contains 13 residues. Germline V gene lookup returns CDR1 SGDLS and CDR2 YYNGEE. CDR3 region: CTSSVGLDTEAFF. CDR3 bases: TGTACCAGCAGCGTAGGGTTAGACACTGAAGCTTTCTTT.

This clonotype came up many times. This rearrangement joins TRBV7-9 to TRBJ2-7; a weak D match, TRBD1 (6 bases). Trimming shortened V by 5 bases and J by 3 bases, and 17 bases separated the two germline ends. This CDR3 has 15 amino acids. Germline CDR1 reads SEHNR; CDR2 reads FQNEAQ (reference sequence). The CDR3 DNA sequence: TGTGCCAGCAGCGAAAAACCAGGGGCCAGCTACGAGCAGTACTTC. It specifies CASSEKPGASYEQYF.

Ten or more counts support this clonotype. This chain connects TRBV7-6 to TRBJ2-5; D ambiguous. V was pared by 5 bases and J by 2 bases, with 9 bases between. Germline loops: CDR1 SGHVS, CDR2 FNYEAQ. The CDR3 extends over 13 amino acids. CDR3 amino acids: CASSARVQETQYF. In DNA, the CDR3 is TGTGCCAGCAGCGCCAGAGTGCAAGAGACCCAGTACTTC.

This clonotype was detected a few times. CDR3 bases: TGTGCCAGCAGCTTGGAAGGGATCGGCTATGGCTACACCTTC. It yields the protein CASSLEGIGYGYTF. The chain recombines TRBV5-6 with TRBJ1-2; unclear D gene. V lost 0 bases and J lost 4, with 10 bases in between. In germline, CDR1 is SGHDT, CDR2 YYEEEE. The CDR3 sequence is 14 residues long.

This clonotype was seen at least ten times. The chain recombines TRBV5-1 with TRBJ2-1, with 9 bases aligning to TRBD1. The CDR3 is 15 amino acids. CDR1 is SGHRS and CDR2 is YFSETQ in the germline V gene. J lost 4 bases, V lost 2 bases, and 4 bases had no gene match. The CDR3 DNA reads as TGCGCCAGCAGCTTAGGGACAGGGCCTTACAATGAGCAGTTCTTC. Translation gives CASSLGTGPYNEQFF.

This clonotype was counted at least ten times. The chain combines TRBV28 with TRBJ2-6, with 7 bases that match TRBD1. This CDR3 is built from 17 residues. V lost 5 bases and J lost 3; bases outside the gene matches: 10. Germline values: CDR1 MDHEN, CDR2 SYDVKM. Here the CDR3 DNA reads TGTGCCAGCAGTCCCCCCACAGGGGTGGATGGGGCCAACGTCCTGACTTTC. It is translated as CASSPPTGVDGANVLTF.

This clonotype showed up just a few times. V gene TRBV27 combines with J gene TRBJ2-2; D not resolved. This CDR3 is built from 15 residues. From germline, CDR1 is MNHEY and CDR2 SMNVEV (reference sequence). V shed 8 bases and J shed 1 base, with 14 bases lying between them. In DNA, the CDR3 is TGTGCCAGCGGAAATCAAGCGAGGAACACCGGGGAGCTGTTTTTT. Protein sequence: CASGNQARNTGELFF.

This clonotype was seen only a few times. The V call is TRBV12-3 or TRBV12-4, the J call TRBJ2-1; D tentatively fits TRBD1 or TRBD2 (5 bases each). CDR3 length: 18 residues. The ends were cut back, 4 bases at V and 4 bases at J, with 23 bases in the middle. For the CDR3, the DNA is TGTGCCAGCAGTTATGTGGGAAATCGGGGACCCCTGTACAATGAGCAGTTCTTC. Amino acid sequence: CASSYVGNRGPLYNEQFF.

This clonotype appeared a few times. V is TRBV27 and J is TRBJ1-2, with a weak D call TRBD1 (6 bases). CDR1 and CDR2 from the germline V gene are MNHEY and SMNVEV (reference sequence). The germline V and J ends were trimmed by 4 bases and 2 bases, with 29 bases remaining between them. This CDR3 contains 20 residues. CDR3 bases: TGTGCCAGCAGTTCACAATTTCACAAAGCGACAGGACCTGGAAACTATGGCTACACCTTC. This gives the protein CASSSQFHKATGPGNYGYTF.

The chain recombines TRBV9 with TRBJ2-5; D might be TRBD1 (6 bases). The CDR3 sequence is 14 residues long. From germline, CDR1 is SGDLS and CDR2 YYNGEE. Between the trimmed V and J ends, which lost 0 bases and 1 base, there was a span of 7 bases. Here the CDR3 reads CASSVVGGQETQYF. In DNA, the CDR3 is TGTGCCAGCAGCGTAGTAGGGGGCCAAGAGACCCAGTACTTC. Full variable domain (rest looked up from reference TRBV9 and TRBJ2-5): DSGVTQTPKHLITATGQRVTLRCSPRSGDLSVYWYQQSLDQGLQFLIQYYNGEERAKGNILERFSAQQFPDLHSELNLSSLELGDSALYFCASSVVGGQETQYFGPGTRLLVL.

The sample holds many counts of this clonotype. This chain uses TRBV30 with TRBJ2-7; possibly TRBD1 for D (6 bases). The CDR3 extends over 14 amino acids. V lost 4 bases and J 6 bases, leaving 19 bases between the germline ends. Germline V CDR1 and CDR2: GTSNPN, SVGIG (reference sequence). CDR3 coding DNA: TGTGCCTGGACCCCTAGGACAGTTCGTCTCGAGCAGTACTTC. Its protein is CAWTPRTVRLEQYF. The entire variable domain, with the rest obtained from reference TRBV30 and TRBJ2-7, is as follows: SQTIHQWPATLVQPVGSPLSLECTVEGTSNPNLYWYRQAAGRGLQLLFYSVGIGQISSEVPQNLSASRPQDRQFILSSKKLLLSDSGFYLCAWTPRTVRLEQYFGPGTRLTVT.

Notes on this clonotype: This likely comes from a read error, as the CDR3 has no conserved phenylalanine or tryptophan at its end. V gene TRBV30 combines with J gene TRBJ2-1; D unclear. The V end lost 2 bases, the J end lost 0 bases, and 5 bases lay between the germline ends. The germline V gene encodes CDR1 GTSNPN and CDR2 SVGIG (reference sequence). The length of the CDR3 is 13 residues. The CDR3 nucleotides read TGTGCCTGGAGTTTGAGCTCCTACAATGAGCAGTTCCTC. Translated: CAWSLSSYNEQFL.

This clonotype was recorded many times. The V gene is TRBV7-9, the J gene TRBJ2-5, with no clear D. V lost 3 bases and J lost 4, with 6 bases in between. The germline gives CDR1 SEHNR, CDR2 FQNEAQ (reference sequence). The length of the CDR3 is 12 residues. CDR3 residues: CASSFKTETQYF. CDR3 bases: TGTGCCAGCAGCTTTAAGACAGAGACCCAGTACTTC. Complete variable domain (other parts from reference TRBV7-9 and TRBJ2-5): DTGVSQNPRHKITKRGQNVTFRCDPISEHNRLYWYRQTLGQGPEFLTYFQNEAQLEKSRLLSDRFSAERPKGSFSTLEIQRTEQGDSAMYLCASSFKTETQYFGPGTRLLVL.

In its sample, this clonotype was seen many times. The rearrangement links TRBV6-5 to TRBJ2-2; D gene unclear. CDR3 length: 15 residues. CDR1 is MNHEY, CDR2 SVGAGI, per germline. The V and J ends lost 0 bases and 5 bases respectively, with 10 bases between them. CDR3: CASSYSPTRTGELFF. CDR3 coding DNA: TGTGCCAGCAGTTACTCGCCGACTCGAACCGGGGAGCTGTTTTTT.

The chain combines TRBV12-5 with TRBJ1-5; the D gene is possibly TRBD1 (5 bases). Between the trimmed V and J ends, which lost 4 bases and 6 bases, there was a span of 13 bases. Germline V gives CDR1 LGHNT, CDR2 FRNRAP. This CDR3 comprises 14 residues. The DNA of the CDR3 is TGTGCTAGTGGTTCGGGTCAGGGCGGTCAGCCCCAGCATTTT. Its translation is CASGSGQGGQPQHF.

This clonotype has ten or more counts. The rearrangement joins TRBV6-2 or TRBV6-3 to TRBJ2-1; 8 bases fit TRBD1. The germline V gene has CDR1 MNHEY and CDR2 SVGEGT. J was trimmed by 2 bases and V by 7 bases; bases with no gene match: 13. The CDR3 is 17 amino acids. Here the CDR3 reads CASTLYPPGQAYNEQFF. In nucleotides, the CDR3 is TGTGCCAGCACCTTGTATCCTCCGGGACAGGCCTACAATGAGCAGTTCTTC.

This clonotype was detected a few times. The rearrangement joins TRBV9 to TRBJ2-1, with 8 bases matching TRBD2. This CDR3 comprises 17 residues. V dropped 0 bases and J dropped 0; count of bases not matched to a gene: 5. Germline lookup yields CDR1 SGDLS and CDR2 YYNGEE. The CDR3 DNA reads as TGTGCCAGCAGCGTAGCTGAGAGCGGGAGCTCCTACAATGAGCAGTTCTTC. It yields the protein CASSVAESGSSYNEQFF.

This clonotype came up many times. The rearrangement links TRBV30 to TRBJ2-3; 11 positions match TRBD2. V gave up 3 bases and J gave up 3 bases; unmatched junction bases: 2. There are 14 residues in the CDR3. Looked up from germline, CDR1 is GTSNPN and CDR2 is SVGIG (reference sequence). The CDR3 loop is CAWRTSGTTDTQYF. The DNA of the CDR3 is TGTGCCTGGAGGACTAGCGGGACAACAGATACGCAGTATTTT.